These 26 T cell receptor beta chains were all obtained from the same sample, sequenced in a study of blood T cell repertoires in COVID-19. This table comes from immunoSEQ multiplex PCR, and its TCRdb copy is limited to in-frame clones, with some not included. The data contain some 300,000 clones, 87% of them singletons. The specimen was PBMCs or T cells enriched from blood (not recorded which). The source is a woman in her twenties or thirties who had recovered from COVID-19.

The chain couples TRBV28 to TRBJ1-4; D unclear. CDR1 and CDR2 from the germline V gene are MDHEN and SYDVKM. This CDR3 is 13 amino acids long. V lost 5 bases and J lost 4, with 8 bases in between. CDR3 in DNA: TGTGCCAGCAGTCTAACAGATAATGAAAAACTGTTTTTT. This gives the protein CASSLTDNEKLFF.

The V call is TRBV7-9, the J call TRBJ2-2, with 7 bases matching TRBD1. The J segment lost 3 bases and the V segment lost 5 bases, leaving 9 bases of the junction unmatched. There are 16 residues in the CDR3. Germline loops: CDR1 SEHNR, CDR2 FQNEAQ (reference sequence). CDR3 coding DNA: TGTGCCAGCAGCACGCGACAGGGTACTGACACCGGGGAGCTGTTTTTT. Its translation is CASSTRQGTDTGELFF.

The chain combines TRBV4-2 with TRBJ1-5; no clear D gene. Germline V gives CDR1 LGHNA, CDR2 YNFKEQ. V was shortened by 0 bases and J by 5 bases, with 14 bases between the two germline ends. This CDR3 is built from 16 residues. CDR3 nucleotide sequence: TGTGCCAGCAGCCAAGATGGGCAGATAAACTATCAGCCCCAGCATTTT. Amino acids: CASSQDGQINYQPQHF.

In DNA, the CDR3 is TGTGCCAGCAGCATCATCACCGGGACAGGGGTTAACTCTGGGGCCAACGTCCTGACTTTC. The encoded protein is CASSIITGTGVNSGANVLTF. The V and J genes are TRBV7-8 and TRBJ2-6; TRBD1 matches at 10 bases. Germline V gene sequence: CDR1 SGHVS, CDR2 FQNEAQ. J gave up 0 bases and V 5 bases, and 13 bases lay outside the gene matches. This CDR3 contains 20 residues.

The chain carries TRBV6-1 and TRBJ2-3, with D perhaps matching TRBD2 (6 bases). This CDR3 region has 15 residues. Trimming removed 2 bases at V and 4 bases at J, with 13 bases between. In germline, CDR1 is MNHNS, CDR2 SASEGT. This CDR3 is CASSERRRGPDTQYF. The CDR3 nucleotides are TGTGCCAGCAGTGAACGTAGGAGGGGTCCAGATACGCAGTATTTT.

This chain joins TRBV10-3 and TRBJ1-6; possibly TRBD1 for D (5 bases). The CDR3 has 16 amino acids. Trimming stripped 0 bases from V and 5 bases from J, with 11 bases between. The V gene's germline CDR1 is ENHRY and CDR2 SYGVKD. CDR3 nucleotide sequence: TGTGCCATCAGTGAGTCTGGGGGGGGAAATAATTCACCCCTCCACTTT. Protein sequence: CAISESGGGNNSPLHF.

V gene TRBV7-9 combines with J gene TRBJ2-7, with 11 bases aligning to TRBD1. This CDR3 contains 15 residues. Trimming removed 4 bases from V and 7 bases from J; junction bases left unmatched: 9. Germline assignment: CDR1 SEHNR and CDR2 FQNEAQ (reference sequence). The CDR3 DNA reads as TGTGCCAGCAGCTCCTCCGGGACAGGGGGAGGAGAGCAGTACTTC. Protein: CASSSSGTGGGEQYF.

CDR3: CASSEEGQARYTF. The CDR3 nucleotides are TGTGCCAGCAGTGAGGAGGGCCAAGCCCGCTACACCTTC. The chain has TRBV6-1 and TRBJ1-2; D remains ambiguous. Germline CDR1 and CDR2: MNHNS and SASEGT. This CDR3 region has 13 residues. V lost 3 bases to trimming and J lost 9 bases, with 14 bases between them.

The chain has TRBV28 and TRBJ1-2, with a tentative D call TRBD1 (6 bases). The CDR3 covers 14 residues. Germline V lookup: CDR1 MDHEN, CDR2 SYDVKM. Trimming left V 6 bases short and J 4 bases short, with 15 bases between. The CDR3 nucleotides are TGTGCCAGCAGGTACGGGGACATCCCCTATGGCTACACCTTC. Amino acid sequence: CASRYGDIPYGYTF.

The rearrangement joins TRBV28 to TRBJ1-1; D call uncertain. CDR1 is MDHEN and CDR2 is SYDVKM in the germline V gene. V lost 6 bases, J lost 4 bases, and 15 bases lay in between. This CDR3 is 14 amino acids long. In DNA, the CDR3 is TGTGCCAGCAGGCTCGATAAAGCGGGCACTGAAGCTTTCTTT. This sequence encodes CASRLDKAGTEAFF.

CDR3 DNA sequence: TGTGCCAGCAGCAGGGACATAACCTACGAGCAGTACTTC. This translates into CASSRDITYEQYF. The rearrangement joins TRBV6-5 to TRBJ2-7; perhaps TRBD1 as D (6 bases). The V gene lost 6 bases and the J gene lost 2 bases, with 11 bases spanning the gap. The length of the CDR3 is 13 residues. Germline V lookup: CDR1 MNHEY, CDR2 SVGAGI.

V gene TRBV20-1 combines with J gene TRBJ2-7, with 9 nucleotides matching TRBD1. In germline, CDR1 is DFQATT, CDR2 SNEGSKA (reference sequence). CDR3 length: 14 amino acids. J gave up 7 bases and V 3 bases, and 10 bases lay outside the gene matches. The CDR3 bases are TGCAGTGCTAGTGGGGACAGGGCTCGGATTGAGCAGTACTTC. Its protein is CSASGDRARIEQYF.

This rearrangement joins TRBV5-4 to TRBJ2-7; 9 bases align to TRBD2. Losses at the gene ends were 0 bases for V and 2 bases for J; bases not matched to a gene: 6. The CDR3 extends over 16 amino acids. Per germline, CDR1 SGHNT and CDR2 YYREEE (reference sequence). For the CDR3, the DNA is TGTGCCAGCAGCTTGGGGGGTAGCGGGGGCGCCTACGAGCAGTACTTC. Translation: CASSLGGSGGAYEQYF.

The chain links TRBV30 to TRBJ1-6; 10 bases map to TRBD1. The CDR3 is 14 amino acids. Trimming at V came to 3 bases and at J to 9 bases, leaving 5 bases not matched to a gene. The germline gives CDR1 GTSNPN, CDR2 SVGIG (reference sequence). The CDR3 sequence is CAWSLGQGRSPLHF. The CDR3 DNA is TGTGCCTGGAGCCTGGGACAGGGGCGTTCACCCCTCCACTTT.

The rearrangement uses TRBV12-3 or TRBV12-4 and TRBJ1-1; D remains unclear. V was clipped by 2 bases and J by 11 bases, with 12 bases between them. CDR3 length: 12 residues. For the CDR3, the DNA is TGTGCCAGCAGTTTACGAGGCCGGCGGGCTTTCTTT. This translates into CASSLRGRRAFF.

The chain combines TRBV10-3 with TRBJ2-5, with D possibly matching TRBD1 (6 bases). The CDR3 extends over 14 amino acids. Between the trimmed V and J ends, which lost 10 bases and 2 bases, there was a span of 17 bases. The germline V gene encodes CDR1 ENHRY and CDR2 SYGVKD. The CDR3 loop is CATRGETGQETQYF. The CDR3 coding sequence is TGTGCCACCAGAGGGGAGACAGGACAAGAGACCCAGTACTTC.

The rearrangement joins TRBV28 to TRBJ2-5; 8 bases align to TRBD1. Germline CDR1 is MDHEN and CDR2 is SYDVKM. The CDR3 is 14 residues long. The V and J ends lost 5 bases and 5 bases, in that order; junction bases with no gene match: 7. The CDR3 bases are TGTGCCAGCAGTCCCCAGTACAGGGGGGAGACCCAGTACTTC. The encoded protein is CASSPQYRGETQYF.

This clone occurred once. The CDR3 loop is CAWSPPGQAALNYGYTF. The CDR3 nucleotides are TGTGCCTGGAGTCCTCCGGGACAGGCAGCCTTAAACTATGGCTACACCTTC. The V and J genes are TRBV30 and TRBJ1-2; 8 bases align to TRBD1. There are 17 residues in the CDR3. The trim removed 2 bases at V and 2 bases at J, leaving 13 bases unmatched. CDR1 is GTSNPN and CDR2 is SVGIG in the germline V gene (reference sequence).

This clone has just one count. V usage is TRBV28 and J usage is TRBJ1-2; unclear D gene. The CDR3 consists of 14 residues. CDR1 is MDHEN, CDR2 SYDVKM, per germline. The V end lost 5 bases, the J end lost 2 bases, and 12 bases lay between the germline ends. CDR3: CASSAQAQNYGYTF. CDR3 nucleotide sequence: TGTGCCAGCAGTGCGCAGGCTCAGAACTATGGCTACACCTTC.

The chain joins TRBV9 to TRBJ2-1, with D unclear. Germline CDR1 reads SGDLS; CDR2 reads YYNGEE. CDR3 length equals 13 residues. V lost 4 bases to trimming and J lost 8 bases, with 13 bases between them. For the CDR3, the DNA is TGTGCCAGCAGCCCGAGCCGGGTGGATGAGCAGTTCTTC. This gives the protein CASSPSRVDEQFF.

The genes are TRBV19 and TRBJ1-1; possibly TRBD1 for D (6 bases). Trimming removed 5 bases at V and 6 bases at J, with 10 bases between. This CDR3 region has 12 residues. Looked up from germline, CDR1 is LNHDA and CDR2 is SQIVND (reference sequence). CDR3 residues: CASSDRSSEAFF. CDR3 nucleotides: TGTGCCAGTAGTGACAGGAGCTCTGAAGCTTTCTTT.

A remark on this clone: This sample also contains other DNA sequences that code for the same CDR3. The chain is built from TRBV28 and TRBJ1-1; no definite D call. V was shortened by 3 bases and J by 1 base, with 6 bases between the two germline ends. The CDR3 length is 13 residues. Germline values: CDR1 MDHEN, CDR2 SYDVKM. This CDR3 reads CASSLQENTEAFF. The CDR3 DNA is TGTGCCAGCAGTTTGCAGGAGAACACTGAAGCTTTCTTT.

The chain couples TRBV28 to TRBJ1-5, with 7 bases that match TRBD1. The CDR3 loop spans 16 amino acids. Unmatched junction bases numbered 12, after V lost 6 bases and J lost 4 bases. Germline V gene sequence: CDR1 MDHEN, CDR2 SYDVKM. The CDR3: CASRYSGGQRNQPQHF. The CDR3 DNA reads TGTGCCAGCAGGTATTCCGGGGGACAGAGAAATCAGCCCCAGCATTTT.

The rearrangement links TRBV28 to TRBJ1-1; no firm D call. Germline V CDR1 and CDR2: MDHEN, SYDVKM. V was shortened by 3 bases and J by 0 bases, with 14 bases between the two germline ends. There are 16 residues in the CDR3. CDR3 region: CASSLEDLVMNTEAFF. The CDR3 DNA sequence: TGTGCCAGCAGTTTGGAGGATCTGGTCATGAACACTGAAGCTTTCTTT.

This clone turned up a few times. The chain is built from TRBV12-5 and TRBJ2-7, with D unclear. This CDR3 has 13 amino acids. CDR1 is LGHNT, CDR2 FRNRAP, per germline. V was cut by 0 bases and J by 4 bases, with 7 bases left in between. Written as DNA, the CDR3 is TGTGCTAGTGGTTTGGTAGCTGGTTACGAGCAGTACTTC. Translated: CASGLVAGYEQYF.

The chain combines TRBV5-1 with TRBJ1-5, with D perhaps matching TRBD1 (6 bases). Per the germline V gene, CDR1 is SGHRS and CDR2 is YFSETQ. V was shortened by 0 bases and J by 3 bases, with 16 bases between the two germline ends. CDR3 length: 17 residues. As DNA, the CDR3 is TGCGCCAGCAGCTTGGCCCCCACAGGGCGGTACAATCAGCCCCAGCATTTT. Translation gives CASSLAPTGRYNQPQHF.